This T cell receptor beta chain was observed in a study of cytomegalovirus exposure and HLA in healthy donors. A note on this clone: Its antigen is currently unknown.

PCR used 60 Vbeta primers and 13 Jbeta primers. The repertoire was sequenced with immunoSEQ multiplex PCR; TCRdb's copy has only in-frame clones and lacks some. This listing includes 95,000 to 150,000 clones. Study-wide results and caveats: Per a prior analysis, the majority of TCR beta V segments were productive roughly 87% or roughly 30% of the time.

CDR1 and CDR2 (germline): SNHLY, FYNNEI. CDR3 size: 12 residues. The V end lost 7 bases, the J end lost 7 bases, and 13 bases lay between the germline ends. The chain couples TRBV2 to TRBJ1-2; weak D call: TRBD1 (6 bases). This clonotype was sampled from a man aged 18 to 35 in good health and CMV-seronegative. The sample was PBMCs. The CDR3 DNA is TGTGCCAGCATCCCCGAGGGGGTTGGCTACACCTTC. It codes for CASIPEGVGYTF.